This T cell receptor beta chain was identified in a study of T cells in Graves' hyperthyroidism and ophthalmopathy. This clonotype was counted many times. Per the germline V gene, CDR1 is SGHTA and CDR2 is FQGTGA. The CDR3 extends over 14 amino acids. Trimming took off 5 bases at V and 6 bases at J, with 14 bases between the two ends. Amplification of TCR beta CDR3 regions used RNA as the template. With the HTBI primer set, the TCR CDR3 went through a first round of RT-PCR. TCRdb reanalysed the multiplex PCR reads using MiXCR and keeps one entry per CDR3 protein. Found here are a few hundred thousand distinct CDR3 sequences, 21% of them singletons; the top ten hold about 50%.

What was sequenced was blood. The chain carries TRBV7-3 and TRBJ2-4; D could derive from TRBD1 or TRBD2 (5 bases each). The sequence derives from a woman aged 50 to 60 with Graves' hyperthyroidism. CDR3 DNA: TGTGCCAGCAGCGAAGGATTGAGGGGAAACATTCAGTACTTC. It codes for CASSEGLRGNIQYF.